The 22 T cell receptor beta chains given below trace back to one sample, sequenced in a study of cytomegalovirus exposure and HLA in healthy donors. Clones were sequenced by immunoSEQ multiplex PCR, and TCRdb holds only the in-frame ones, with some missing. The data contain around 95,000 clones, approximately 81% of them singletons. The sample consisted of PBMCs. The receptors here all came from a young man in good health and CMV-seropositive.

The gene calls are TRBV15 and TRBJ2-1; TRBD2 is a possible D gene (6 bases). V was cut by 5 bases and J by 0 bases, with 8 bases left in between. Germline loops: CDR1 LNHNV, CDR2 YYDKDF (reference sequence). The CDR3 has 14 residues. This CDR3 is CATSGGSSYNEQFF. CDR3 sequence (DNA): TGTGCCACCAGCGGAGGGAGCTCCTACAATGAGCAGTTCTTC.

This CDR3 reads CASRQVTDTQYF. CDR3 coding DNA: TGCGCCAGCAGACAAGTCACAGATACGCAGTATTTT. This chain connects TRBV5-1 to TRBJ2-3; D is unresolved. Per the germline V gene, CDR1 is SGHRS and CDR2 is YFSETQ. The length of the CDR3 is 12 residues. V lost 5 bases and J 2 bases, leaving 6 bases between the germline ends.

The chain has TRBV6-5 and TRBJ2-3; perhaps TRBD1 as D (6 bases). The CDR3 loop spans 15 amino acids. V was shortened by 7 bases and J by 2 bases, with 16 bases between the two germline ends. The germline gives CDR1 MNHEY, CDR2 SVGAGI. The CDR3 protein is CASKGQSGDTDTQYF. Written as DNA, the CDR3 is TGTGCCAGCAAAGGACAGTCCGGGGACACAGATACGCAGTATTTT.

V is TRBV14 and J is TRBJ1-2, with unresolved D. Trimming removed 0 bases from V and 2 bases from J, with 25 bases in between. This CDR3 has 20 residues. CDR1 and CDR2 (germline): SGHDN, FVKESK. The CDR3 protein is CASSQDVSADSLLMNYGYTF. CDR3 bases: TGTGCCAGCAGCCAAGATGTTTCAGCAGACTCCCTTTTGATGAACTATGGCTACACCTTC.

The rearrangement links TRBV4-1 to TRBJ2-4; D is unresolved. CDR1 is MGHRA and CDR2 is YSYEKL in the germline V gene. This CDR3 is built from 12 residues. The ends were cut back, 8 bases at V and 4 bases at J, with 9 bases in the middle. CDR3 sequence reads: CASRSGKNIQYF. CDR3 DNA: TGCGCCAGCCGGTCAGGAAAAAACATTCAGTACTTC.

This chain links TRBV5-6 with TRBJ2-1; D is undetermined. The CDR3 extends over 16 amino acids. V lost 0 bases to trimming and J lost 5 bases, with 15 bases between them. CDR1 is SGHDT, CDR2 YYEEEE, per germline. CDR3 loop: CASSLALGYRDNEQFF. DNA for the CDR3: TGTGCCAGCAGCTTGGCTCTAGGCTACCGTGACAATGAGCAGTTCTTC.

V is TRBV5-8 and J is TRBJ2-7; D perhaps matches TRBD2 (5 bases). There are 16 residues in the CDR3. Between the trimmed V and J ends, which lost 2 bases and 7 bases, there was a span of 22 bases. Germline-derived CDR1 and CDR2 are SGHTS and YDEGEE. This CDR3 is CASSFDRASDYVEQYV. The CDR3 DNA reads as TGTGCCAGCAGCTTTGACCGGGCCTCAGACTACGTGGAGCAGTACGTC.

The V gene is TRBV9, the J gene TRBJ2-2; TRBD1 is a possible D gene (6 bases). CDR1 and CDR2 from the germline V gene are SGDLS and YYNGEE. V shed 0 bases and J shed 6 bases, with 15 bases lying between them. The CDR3 extends over 16 amino acids. CDR3 protein: CASSVASTGRAGELFF. Written as DNA, the CDR3 is TGTGCCAGCAGCGTAGCAAGCACAGGGCGCGCCGGGGAGCTGTTTTTT.

The gene calls are TRBV7-9 and TRBJ2-7; possibly TRBD1 for D (5 bases). The CDR3 consists of 14 residues. CDR1 is SEHNR, CDR2 FQNEAQ, per germline (reference sequence). Trimming took off 5 bases at V and 3 bases at J, with 14 bases between the two ends. CDR3 sequence: CASSPPDRLYEQYV. For the CDR3, the DNA is TGTGCCAGCAGCCCGCCAGACAGACTCTACGAGCAGTACGTC.

This chain connects TRBV19 to TRBJ2-7; D unclear. Germline lookup yields CDR1 LNHDA and CDR2 SQIVND (reference sequence). CDR3 length equals 14 residues. The V gene lost 6 bases and the J gene lost 1 base, with 13 bases spanning the gap. CDR3 in amino acids: CASRLVAASYEQYF. In DNA form, the CDR3 reads TGTGCCAGTAGGTTGGTGGCGGCTTCCTACGAGCAGTACTTC.

This chain links TRBV6-5 with TRBJ2-4; 10 nucleotides align to TRBD1. Germline V gene data show CDR1 as MNHEY and CDR2 as SVGAGI. Trimming removed 3 bases from V and 1 base from J; junction bases left unmatched: 3. The CDR3 extends over 16 amino acids. The CDR3 loop is CASSYLDRGAKNIQYF. The CDR3 DNA sequence: TGTGCCAGCAGTTATCTGGACAGGGGGGCCAAAAACATTCAGTACTTC.

The J gene is TRBJ2-2, the V gene TRBV29-1; 8 bases agree with TRBD2. Germline V gives CDR1 SQVTM, CDR2 ANQGSEA. J lost 2 bases, V lost 6 bases, and 5 bases had no gene match. This CDR3 spans 14 amino acids. The CDR3 coding sequence is TGCAGCGTGTCCGGACTAGCTAACACCGGGGAGCTGTTTTTT. Translation gives CSVSGLANTGELFF.

This clone appeared a single time. V is TRBV19 and J is TRBJ1-5; a possible D gene is TRBD1 (6 bases). The CDR3 spans 16 residues. CDR1 LNHDA and CDR2 SQIVND come from the germline V gene (reference sequence). Trimming removed 6 bases at V and 0 bases at J, with 15 bases between. The CDR3 DNA is TGTGCCAGTAGAGCGCAGGGGTTAGATAGCAATCAGCCCCAGCATTTT. This codes for CASRAQGLDSNQPQHF.

This chain uses TRBV5-1 with TRBJ2-7, with 13 bases fitting TRBD2. CDR1 and CDR2 from the germline V gene are SGHRS and YFSETQ. After removal of 4 bases from V and 4 bases from J, the junction contained 8 bases not matched to a gene. This CDR3 has 16 amino acids. The chain's CDR3 is CASSIGLAGDKYEQYF. The CDR3, as DNA: TGCGCCAGCAGCATCGGACTAGCGGGAGATAAATACGAGCAGTACTTC.

V and J are TRBV6-6 and TRBJ1-1, with D unclear. The V and J ends lost 1 base and 3 bases respectively, with 6 bases between them. The CDR3 has 13 residues. Germline CDR1 MNHNY, CDR2 SVGAGI (reference sequence). Here the CDR3 DNA reads TGTGCCAGCAGTTACTTAGAATACACTGAAGCTTTCTTT. Translating it yields CASSYLEYTEAFF.

V is TRBV5-6 and J is TRBJ2-5; 7 bases map to TRBD2. V was pared by 4 bases and J by 1 base, with 7 bases of the junction left unmatched. Germline V gene data show CDR1 as SGHDT and CDR2 as YYEEEE. This CDR3 is 15 amino acids long. The CDR3 DNA reads as TGTGCCAGCAGCCCGGGGGGACTCTTCCAAGAGACCCAGTACTTC. Its protein is CASSPGGLFQETQYF.

The chain recombines TRBV12-5 with TRBJ1-5; TRBD1 might be the D (5 bases). Germline V gives CDR1 LGHNT, CDR2 FRNRAP. This CDR3 has 12 amino acids. CDR3 region: CALGTANQPQHF. The CDR3 bases are TGTGCCCTTGGGACTGCGAATCAGCCCCAGCATTTT.

The genes are TRBV6-4 and TRBJ2-1; perhaps TRBD2 as D (5 bases). The V end lost 4 bases, the J end lost 6 bases, and 16 bases lay between the germline ends. The CDR3 extends over 15 amino acids. Germline CDR1 MRHNA, CDR2 SNTAGT. For the CDR3, the DNA is TGTGCCAGCAGTGGGTCACGGGATGGAGGCAATGAGCAGTTCTTC. Amino acids: CASSGSRDGGNEQFF.

The chain has TRBV29-1 and TRBJ2-1; 10 positions match TRBD2. Germline lookup yields CDR1 SQVTM and CDR2 ANQGSEA. The junction had 9 bases not matched to a gene; V was cut back by 6 bases and J by 7 bases. CDR3 size: 14 residues. The CDR3 loop reads CSVERLAGDNEQFF. The CDR3 DNA reads TGCAGCGTCGAAAGGCTAGCGGGAGATAATGAGCAGTTCTTC.

The V gene is TRBV29-1, the J gene TRBJ2-1; TRBD2 aligns across 8 bases. The CDR3 loop spans 14 amino acids. CDR1 is SQVTM, CDR2 ANQGSEA, per germline. V dropped 6 bases and J dropped 5; count of bases not matched to a gene: 9. CDR3 nucleotides: TGCAGCGTCGGGTCACTAGCGGATAACAATGAGCAGTTCTTC. It encodes CSVGSLADNNEQFF.

J is TRBJ2-7 and V is TRBV15, with 7 bases that match TRBD2. CDR1 LNHNV and CDR2 YYDKDF come from the germline V gene (reference sequence). This CDR3 has 17 residues. J lost 8 bases, V lost 0 bases, and 16 bases had no gene match. This CDR3 reads CATSRDPLGGDFNKQYF. In DNA form, the CDR3 reads TGTGCCACCAGCAGAGATCCTTTGGGAGGGGACTTTAATAAGCAGTACTTC.

The chain is built from TRBV27 and TRBJ2-7, with 7 bases fitting TRBD1. Germline trimming cut 2 bases from V and 7 bases from J; bases unmatched to any gene: 8. This CDR3 contains 14 residues. Germline CDR1 and CDR2: MNHEY and SMNVEV (reference sequence). The CDR3 loop is CASSLIGGRDEQYF. Here the CDR3 DNA reads TGTGCCAGCAGTTTAATAGGGGGCCGAGATGAGCAGTACTTC.